These 24 T cell receptor beta chains originate from one sample sequenced in a study of blood T cell repertoires in COVID-19. Profiled with immunoSEQ multiplex PCR; TCRdb holds only in-frame clones, not every one. The sample lists just over 650,000 clones; more than 80% were seen once. The sequencing input was peripheral blood. The receptors shown here come from a woman younger than 30 with acute or convalescent COVID-19.

The chain has TRBV10-3 and TRBJ1-1, with D unresolved. The CDR3 spans 11 residues. CDR1 and CDR2 (germline): ENHRY, SYGVKD. V lost 4 bases to trimming and J lost 11 bases, with 11 bases between them. The CDR3 coding sequence is TGTGCCATCAGTGTAGGATTCGGGGCTTTCTTT. This gives the protein CAISVGFGAFF.

The CDR3 spells CAPPDHSSEGNSPLHF. CDR3 nucleotide sequence: TGTGCCCCCCCGGATCACTCCTCCGAGGGAAATTCACCCCTCCACTTT. The V and J genes are TRBV30 and TRBJ1-6, with D unclear. Germline V CDR1 and CDR2: GTSNPN, SVGIG (reference sequence). The CDR3 contains 16 residues. The V gene lost 8 bases and the J gene lost 7 bases, with 24 bases spanning the gap.

The chain couples TRBV7-9 to TRBJ1-1; a weak D match, TRBD1 (5 bases). Trimming cost V 5 bases and J 1 base, with 14 bases left between them. Germline values: CDR1 SEHNR, CDR2 FQNEAQ (reference sequence). The CDR3 spans 15 residues. Here the CDR3 DNA reads TGTGCCAGCAGCCTCACGCGGGGGGAGAACACTGAAGCTTTCTTT. It codes for CASSLTRGENTEAFF.

The V and J genes are TRBV15 and TRBJ1-4, with D possibly being TRBD1 (5 bases). Germline lookup yields CDR1 LNHNV and CDR2 YYDKDF (reference sequence). This CDR3 region has 16 residues. V dropped 0 bases and J dropped 7 bases, with 15 bases sitting between them. The CDR3 sequence is CATSRDGGGRGEKLFF. The CDR3 DNA is TGTGCCACCAGCAGAGATGGGGGAGGGCGCGGTGAAAAACTGTTTTTT.

The chain recombines TRBV6-5 with TRBJ1-1, with 7 nucleotides matching TRBD1. Germline trimming cut 6 bases from V and 5 bases from J; bases unmatched to any gene: 12. Germline V gene sequence: CDR1 MNHEY, CDR2 SVGAGI. This CDR3 contains 15 residues. DNA for the CDR3: TGTGCCAGCAGCTCCCCGGCAGGGGGTAAAACTGAAGCTTTCTTT. It translates to CASSSPAGGKTEAFF.

The chain carries TRBV28 and TRBJ1-5; D is unclear. V shed 7 bases and J shed 7 bases, with 20 bases lying between them. This CDR3 is 15 amino acids long. Germline values: CDR1 MDHEN, CDR2 SYDVKM. CDR3: CASIPRVSSIQPQHF. In DNA form, the CDR3 reads TGTGCCAGCATTCCGAGGGTGTCTTCTATCCAGCCCCAGCATTTT.

V is TRBV7-8 and J is TRBJ1-1; weak D call: TRBD1 (5 bases). There are 14 residues in the CDR3. Germline V gene sequence: CDR1 SGHVS, CDR2 FQNEAQ. Trimming cost V 5 bases and J 12 bases, with 22 bases left between them. CDR3 nucleotide sequence: TGTGCCAGCAGCCCACCCTACGAGGGCAGGGACTCTTTCTTT. Translated, it gives CASSPPYEGRDSFF.

This clone was seen only once. V gene TRBV5-1 combines with J gene TRBJ2-7; D call uncertain. Germline loops: CDR1 SGHRS, CDR2 YFSETQ. Trimming cost V 0 bases and J 4 bases, with 11 bases left between them. This CDR3 is 14 amino acids long. The CDR3 DNA follows: TGCGCCAGCAGCTTGGAACCAGGATTATACGAGCAGTACTTC. It translates to CASSLEPGLYEQYF. The whole variable domain, remainder taken from reference TRBV5-1 and TRBJ2-7, is KAGVTQTPRYLIKTRGQQVTLSCSPISGHRSVSWYQQTPGQGLQFLFEYFSETQRNKGNFPGRFSGRQFSNSRSEMNVSTLELGDSALYLCASSLEPGLYEQYFGPGTRLTVT.

The J gene is TRBJ1-2, the V gene TRBV4-2, with 10 bases matching TRBD1. The CDR3 has 15 residues. Trimming cost V 1 base and J 7 bases; bases outside gene matches: 6. CDR1 LGHNA and CDR2 YNFKEQ come from the germline V gene. The CDR3 DNA is TGTGCCAGCAGCCAAGGGACCGGGACAGGGGTTGGCTACACCTTC. Translation gives CASSQGTGTGVGYTF.

CDR3 in amino acids: CASSGRGSGNEKLFF. The CDR3 DNA sequence: TGTGCCAGCAGCGGCAGGGGGTCAGGTAATGAAAAACTGTTTTTT. J is TRBJ1-4 and V is TRBV9; 7 bases map to TRBD1. J gave up 4 bases and V 3 bases, and 6 bases lay outside the gene matches. Per germline, CDR1 SGDLS and CDR2 YYNGEE. The CDR3 loop spans 15 amino acids. Together with reference TRBV9 and TRBJ1-4, the CDR3 gives the full variable domain: DSGVTQTPKHLITATGQRVTLRCSPRSGDLSVYWYQQSLDQGLQFLIQYYNGEERAKGNILERFSAQQFPDLHSELNLSSLELGDSALYFCASSGRGSGNEKLFFGSGTQLSVL.

The chain uses TRBV28 and TRBJ1-4, with TRBD1 identical over 8 bases. V lost 5 bases, J lost 8 bases, and 13 bases stayed unmatched. This CDR3 has 16 amino acids. From germline, CDR1 is MDHEN and CDR2 SYDVKM. In DNA, the CDR3 is TGTGCCAGCAGTACCCCAGGGGGCGCAAATAAGGAAAAACTGTTTTTT. Translation gives CASSTPGGANKEKLFF.

The CDR3 coding sequence is TGTGCCTGGAGTGTACAAGGGACAGGGGCTGAAGCTTTCTTT. This encodes CAWSVQGTGAEAFF. The chain carries TRBV30 and TRBJ1-1; 10 nucleotides align to TRBD1. The CDR3 loop spans 14 amino acids. Trimming removed 0 bases from V and 6 bases from J; junction bases left unmatched: 4. Germline assignment: CDR1 GTSNPN and CDR2 SVGIG (reference sequence).

This clone was seen once. This chain links TRBV9 with TRBJ1-4; D might be TRBD1 (5 bases). V lost 3 bases to trimming and J lost 4 bases, with 10 bases between them. Germline V CDR1 and CDR2: SGDLS, YYNGEE. This CDR3 comprises 14 residues. CDR3 nucleotide sequence: TGTGCCAGCAGCGGCTCGACAGTTAATGAAAAACTGTTTTTT. This sequence encodes CASSGSTVNEKLFF.

This rearrangement joins TRBV6-5 to TRBJ1-2; 7 bases agree with TRBD1. V was pared by 3 bases and J by 6 bases, with 10 bases of the junction left unmatched. Per the germline V gene, CDR1 is MNHEY and CDR2 is SVGAGI. The CDR3 consists of 15 residues. In nucleotides, the CDR3 is TGTGCCAGCAGTTATCAGACAGGGCGTGAACATGGCTACACCTTC. Translation gives CASSYQTGREHGYTF.

The chain employs TRBV7-9 and TRBJ1-5; TRBD1 is a possible D gene (6 bases). Germline assignment: CDR1 SEHNR and CDR2 FQNEAQ (reference sequence). The CDR3 spans 16 residues. The V end lost 5 bases, the J end lost 2 bases, and 16 bases lay between the germline ends. CDR3 loop: CASSAPGTMGNQPQHF. The DNA of the CDR3 is TGTGCCAGCAGCGCACCCGGGACAATGGGCAATCAGCCCCAGCATTTT.

The V call is TRBV5-1, the J call TRBJ1-1; D remains ambiguous. From germline, CDR1 is SGHRS and CDR2 YFSETQ. The CDR3 runs to 15 residues. V shed 1 base and J shed 4 bases, with 14 bases lying between them. For the CDR3, the DNA is TGCGCCAGCAGCTTGTCCGGGAGCCGGTCCACTGAAGCTTTCTTT. Its translation is CASSLSGSRSTEAFF.

The J gene is TRBJ2-5, the V gene TRBV5-4; 11 bases agree with TRBD2. The length of the CDR3 is 17 residues. Losses at the gene ends were 0 bases for V and 2 bases for J; bases not matched to a gene: 6. Germline CDR1 SGHNT, CDR2 YYREEE (reference sequence). CDR3 coding DNA: TGTGCCAGCAGCTTGGGAGCTAGCGGGGGGCTACAAGAGACCCAGTACTTC. Amino acid sequence: CASSLGASGGLQETQYF.

The chain carries TRBV10-3 and TRBJ1-4; D perhaps matches TRBD1 (5 bases). Germline lookup yields CDR1 ENHRY and CDR2 SYGVKD. V gave up 2 bases and J gave up 5 bases, with 12 bases separating them. The CDR3 has 15 amino acids. For the CDR3, the DNA is TGTGCCATCAGTGAGGCAGGAGGGGAAAATGAAAAACTGTTTTTT. Its protein is CAISEAGGENEKLFF.

J is TRBJ1-2 and V is TRBV7-2; 8 nucleotides align to TRBD1. The CDR3 has 16 residues. Germline V CDR1 and CDR2: SGHTA, FQGNSA. The junction had 12 bases not matched to a gene; V was cut back by 2 bases and J by 7 bases. In DNA, the CDR3 is TGTGCCAGCAGCTTAAGAAGGGCAGGGGGCACAGGTGGCTACACCTTC. This codes for CASSLRRAGGTGGYTF.

The rearrangement uses TRBV10-1 and TRBJ1-5, with a tentative D call TRBD1 (6 bases). The CDR3 sequence is 14 residues long. The germline V gene has CDR1 WNHNN and CDR2 SYGVQD (reference sequence). V was clipped by 10 bases and J by 0 bases, with 13 bases between them. The CDR3 DNA is TGCGCCACTCAGAAGGACAGTAGCAATCAGCCCCAGCATTTT. Its translation: CATQKDSSNQPQHF.

V is TRBV5-4 and J is TRBJ2-1; D is possibly TRBD1 (5 bases). CDR1 SGHNT and CDR2 YYREEE come from the germline V gene (reference sequence). The CDR3 spans 15 residues. V lost 4 bases to trimming and J lost 2 bases, with 13 bases between them. CDR3 region: CASSPGQGTYNEQFF. CDR3 sequence (DNA): TGTGCCAGCAGCCCGGGCCAGGGTACCTACAATGAGCAGTTCTTC.

The rearrangement joins TRBV24-1 to TRBJ2-2; 7 bases are shared with TRBD1. Germline CDR1 and CDR2: KGHDR and SFDVKD. V shed 5 bases, J shed 3 bases, and the junction held 5 bases outside the gene matches. The length of the CDR3 is 15 residues. CDR3 bases: TGTGCCACCAGTGGAGGGGGCTCGGACACCGGGGAGCTGTTTTTT. Protein: CATSGGGSDTGELFF.

This sequence joins TRBV11-3 and TRBJ1-1; D call uncertain. Germline-derived CDR1 and CDR2 are SGHNT and YENEEA. Trimming removed 5 bases at V and 6 bases at J, with 10 bases between. This CDR3 is built from 12 residues. The CDR3 spells CASSTRYPEAFF. The CDR3 nucleotides are TGTGCCAGCAGCACCCGCTACCCTGAAGCTTTCTTT.

This rearrangement joins TRBV9 to TRBJ2-7; 10 bases are a match to TRBD1. In germline, CDR1 is SGDLS, CDR2 YYNGEE. This CDR3 has 17 amino acids. Trimming at V came to 0 bases and at J to 2 bases, leaving 8 bases not matched to a gene. The CDR3 spells CASSVVDGGQGAYEQYF. CDR3 sequence (DNA): TGTGCCAGCAGCGTAGTCGACGGTGGACAGGGGGCCTACGAGCAGTACTTC.